This T cell receptor (beta chain) was identified in a study of T cells after yellow fever vaccination. There are 11 residues in the CDR3. Trimming pared 9 bases from V and 6 bases from J, leaving 10 bases between. From germline, CDR1 is MDHEN and CDR2 SYDVKM. General study points: Clones from primary vaccination mostly reappeared after the booster (less than 98% CD4, roughly 87% CD8).

From the 5' RACE reads, TCRdb called clonotypes with MiXCR, one entry per CDR3 protein. The sample holds about 110,000 distinct CDR3 sequences, approximately 8.4% seen once. This clonotype was seen many times. The antigen is undetermined. The sequence derives from a man under 40 who received the YFV17D yellow fever vaccine. The material was CD8+ T cells sorted from PBMCs, obtained 45 days after the yellow fever booster vaccination. The genes are TRBV28 and TRBJ2-3; no clear D. The CDR3 DNA follows: TGTGCCAGTAGGTTGGGGGATACGCAGTATTTT. Encoded protein: CASRLGDTQYF.